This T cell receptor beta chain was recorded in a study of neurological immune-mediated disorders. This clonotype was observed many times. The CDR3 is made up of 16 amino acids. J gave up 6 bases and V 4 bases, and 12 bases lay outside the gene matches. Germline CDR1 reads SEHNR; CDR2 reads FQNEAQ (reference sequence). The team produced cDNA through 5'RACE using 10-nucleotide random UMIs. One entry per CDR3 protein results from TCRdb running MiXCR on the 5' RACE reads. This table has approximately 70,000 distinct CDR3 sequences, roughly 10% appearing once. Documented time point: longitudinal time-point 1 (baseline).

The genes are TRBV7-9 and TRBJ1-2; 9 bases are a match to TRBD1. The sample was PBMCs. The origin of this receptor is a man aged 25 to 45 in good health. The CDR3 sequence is CASSSQRRQGGDGYTF. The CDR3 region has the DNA TGTGCCAGCAGCTCCCAGAGGAGACAGGGGGGGGATGGCTACACCTTC.